The 21 T cell receptor beta chains below come from one sample, sequenced in a study of T cells in Graves' hyperthyroidism and ophthalmopathy. RNA transcripts were the template for amplifying TCR beta CDR3 regions. First-round RT-PCR of the TCR CDR3 relied on the HTBI primer set. TCRdb reanalysed the multiplex PCR reads using MiXCR and keeps one entry per CDR3 protein. The repertoire has 360,000 or so distinct CDR3 sequences, 15% to 20% of them found once; the top ten carry around 3.6%. The source material was blood. The receptors originated from a woman under 30 with Graves' hyperthyroidism.

This clonotype was observed many times. The chain employs TRBV27 and TRBJ2-2, with TRBD2 identical over 10 bases. The germline CDR1 and CDR2 sequences are MNHEY and SMNVEV (reference sequence). This CDR3 is 15 amino acids long. The V and J ends lost 3 bases and 6 bases, in that order; junction bases with no gene match: 4. CDR3 sequence (DNA): TGTGCCAGCAGTTTCCCTAGCGGGGGACCCGGGGAGCTGTTTTTT. It is translated as CASSFPSGGPGELFF.

The chain has TRBV11-1 and TRBJ1-3, with 12 positions matching TRBD1. CDR1 is SGHAT and CDR2 is FQDESV in the germline V gene (reference sequence). Trimming cost V 6 bases and J 1 base; bases outside gene matches: 13. The CDR3 length is 19 residues. In DNA, the CDR3 is TGTGCCAGCAGACCCAACTCCCGGGACAGGGGGCGATCTGGAAACACCATATATTTT. Translating it yields CASRPNSRDRGRSGNTIYF. Combining the CDR3 with reference TRBV11-1 and TRBJ1-3 gives the whole variable domain EAEVAQSPRYKITEKSQAVAFWCDPISGHATLYWYRQILGQGPELLVQFQDESVVDDSQLPKDRFSAERLKGVDSTLKIQPAELGDSAMYLCASRPNSRDRGRSGNTIYFGEGSWLTVV.

The chain joins TRBV7-9 to TRBJ2-5; D remains ambiguous. Germline values: CDR1 SEHNR, CDR2 FQNEAQ (reference sequence). There are 14 residues in the CDR3. Trimming removed 5 bases from V and 0 bases from J, with 10 bases in between. CDR3 DNA sequence: TGTGCCAGCAGCAGAACTCCGGACCAAGAGACCCAGTACTTC. It translates to CASSRTPDQETQYF. Full variable domain (rest looked up from reference TRBV7-9 and TRBJ2-5): DTGVSQNPRHKITKRGQNVTFRCDPISEHNRLYWYRQTLGQGPEFLTYFQNEAQLEKSRLLSDRFSAERPKGSFSTLEIQRTEQGDSAMYLCASSRTPDQETQYFGPGTRLLVL.

This clonotype was detected ten times or more. This sequence joins TRBV30 and TRBJ1-5; D is ambiguous. CDR3 length equals 15 residues. Germline CDR1 and CDR2: GTSNPN and SVGIG (reference sequence). V was pared by 2 bases and J by 0 bases, with 11 bases between. CDR3 sequence reads: CAWSPHSFSNQPQHF. Written as DNA, the CDR3 is TGTGCCTGGAGTCCTCACAGTTTTAGCAATCAGCCCCAGCATTTT.

This clonotype occurred a few times. The rearrangement links TRBV6-1 to TRBJ2-7; D may correspond to TRBD1 or TRBD2 (6 bases each). The V end lost 8 bases, the J end lost 3 bases, and 23 bases lay between the germline ends. CDR1 MNHNS and CDR2 SASEGT come from the germline V gene. The CDR3 spans 16 residues. CDR3 bases: TGTGCCAGCCGCCCCCTGGGGGGCAGGCTTCTCTACGAGCAGTACTTC. As protein: CASRPLGGRLLYEQYF.

This clonotype has at least ten counts. This sequence joins TRBV27 and TRBJ1-1; TRBD1 matches at 8 bases. Trimming took 6 bases from V and 6 from J; bases not matched to a gene: 6. The CDR3 totals 13 residues. Looked up from germline, CDR1 is MNHEY and CDR2 is SMNVEV (reference sequence). This CDR3 is CASSGQGVPEAFF. The CDR3 DNA follows: TGTGCCAGCAGCGGACAGGGCGTCCCTGAAGCTTTCTTT.

V usage is TRBV25-1 and J usage is TRBJ2-2; D gene uncertain. This CDR3 comprises 12 residues. Germline V gene sequence: CDR1 MGHDK, CDR2 SYGVNS. The germline V and J ends were trimmed by 4 bases and 7 bases, with 7 bases remaining between them. The DNA for the CDR3 is TGTGCCAGCAGTGCTAGGGTCGGGGAGCTGTTTTTT. This encodes CASSARVGELFF.

Concerning this clonotype: The junction departs from germline at one end; a sequencing error may be responsible. The gene calls are TRBV6-1 and TRBJ2-4; 11 bases are shared with TRBD2. Germline CDR1 is MNHNS and CDR2 is SASEGT. This CDR3 spans 15 amino acids. The CDR3 bases are TGTGCCAGCAGCATAGCGGGGGGGCCGGGAAACATTAAGTACTTC. It encodes CASSIAGGPGNIKYF.

The chain couples TRBV6-2 or TRBV6-3 to TRBJ1-1, with 7 bases lining up with TRBD1. Per germline, CDR1 MNHEY and CDR2 SVGEGT. After removal of 7 bases from V and 6 bases from J, the junction contained 8 bases not matched to a gene. The CDR3 is made up of 13 amino acids. CDR3 coding DNA: TGTGCCAGCACAAAAGACAGGGTAGCTGAAGCTTTCTTT. This encodes CASTKDRVAEAFF.

This chain uses TRBV7-2 with TRBJ1-5; weak D call: TRBD1 (5 bases). Germline CDR1 reads SGHTA; CDR2 reads FQGNSA. With 5 bases removed from V and 0 bases from J, the gap between germline ends came to 11 bases. The CDR3 spans 15 residues. CDR3 nucleotides: TGTGCCAGCAGCCCTAACGGGGGTAGCAATCAGCCCCAGCATTTT. Its translation: CASSPNGGSNQPQHF.

This clonotype was observed a few times. This sequence joins TRBV12-3 or TRBV12-4 and TRBJ2-3; 9 nucleotides agree with TRBD2. The CDR3 has 14 amino acids. The V gene end was trimmed by 5 bases and the J gene end by 4 bases; junction bases not matched to a gene: 4. CDR3 nucleotide sequence: TGTGCCAGCAGTCCCCCTAGCGGGGCAGATACGCAGTATTTT. Amino acid sequence: CASSPPSGADTQYF.

At least ten counts were recorded for this clonotype. V and J are TRBV7-9 and TRBJ1-2; 7 nucleotides align to TRBD1. With 6 bases clipped from V and 4 bases from J, the junction kept 5 bases outside the gene matches. Germline CDR1 SEHNR, CDR2 FQNEAQ (reference sequence). CDR3 length equals 13 residues. Here the CDR3 DNA reads TGTGCCAGCAGTCCGCAGGGGGTCTATGGCTACACCTTC. Translated: CASSPQGVYGYTF.

About this clonotype: This could be a read error, since a much larger clone is one nucleotide away. The chain uses TRBV3-1 and TRBJ1-1; 7 bases fit TRBD1. Germline CDR1 and CDR2: LGHDT and YNNKEL (reference sequence). The CDR3 is 13 amino acids. Trimming cost V 4 bases and J 10 bases; bases outside gene matches: 9. CDR3 protein: CASSRNQGEGAFF. In DNA form, the CDR3 reads TGTGCCAGCAGCCGAAATCAGGGGGAGGGAGCTTTCTTT.

This clonotype has a handful of counts. This rearrangement joins TRBV7-3 to TRBJ1-2; 10 positions match TRBD1. The CDR3 extends over 14 amino acids. The J segment lost 7 bases and the V segment lost 8 bases, leaving 10 bases of the junction unmatched. Germline lookup yields CDR1 SGHTA and CDR2 FQGTGA. For the CDR3, the DNA is TGTGCCAGCTCAAGGGGGGACAGGGGCTCTGGCTACACCTTC. Encoded protein: CASSRGDRGSGYTF.

This clonotype was detected ten times or more. CDR3 DNA: TGTGCCAGCAGTTCCCAAATACAGGGGGCATATGGCTACACCTTC. This gives the protein CASSSQIQGAYGYTF. The chain has TRBV28 and TRBJ1-2; the match to TRBD1 covers 9 bases. Trimming removed 4 bases from V and 5 bases from J; junction bases left unmatched: 8. This CDR3 comprises 15 residues. The germline V gene has CDR1 MDHEN and CDR2 SYDVKM.

The CDR3 bases are TGTGCCAGCAGCTTGGGACAGCCCGGACAGCCCCAGCATTTT. Protein: CASSLGQPGQPQHF. J is TRBJ1-5 and V is TRBV5-8, with a weak D call TRBD1 (5 bases). Germline V gene data show CDR1 as SGHTS and CDR2 as YDEGEE. Trimming pared 0 bases from V and 7 bases from J, leaving 11 bases between. The CDR3 consists of 14 residues.

This clonotype was found a few times. The chain uses TRBV18 and TRBJ2-7, with TRBD1 matching 7 bases. V lost 5 bases to trimming and J lost 6 bases; unmatched junction nucleotides: 7. Germline V gene sequence: CDR1 KGHSH, CDR2 LQKENI. The CDR3 runs to 13 residues. The CDR3 sequence: CASSSGTAVEQYF. The CDR3 coding sequence is TGTGCCAGCTCATCCGGGACAGCAGTCGAGCAGTACTTC.

The CDR3 sequence: CASSLFGGLAKNIQYF. The CDR3, as DNA: TGTGCCAGCAGTTTGTTCGGGGGGCTAGCCAAAAACATTCAGTACTTC. The chain uses TRBV12-3 or TRBV12-4 and TRBJ2-4; D might be TRBD2 (7 bases). The CDR3 is 16 residues long. The V gene lost 3 bases and the J gene lost 0 bases, with 12 bases spanning the gap.

Concerning this clonotype: This may stem from a read error, because a much larger clone lies one nucleotide away. The chain has TRBV11-2 and TRBJ2-2; D uncertain. The CDR3 sequence is 13 residues long. Germline loops: CDR1 SGHAT, CDR2 FQNNGV. CDR3 protein: CAGSLGFTGELFF. In DNA form, the CDR3 reads TGTGCCGGCAGCCTAGGGTTCACCGGGGAGCTGTTTTTT.

The rearrangement joins TRBV12-3 or TRBV12-4 to TRBJ1-1; D unresolved. V was clipped by 2 bases and J by 1 base, with 8 bases between them. The CDR3 covers 14 residues. The CDR3 DNA sequence: TGTGCCAGCAGTTTACATTCGGCGAACACTGAAGCTTTCTTT. Protein product: CASSLHSANTEAFF.

In its sample, this clonotype was seen many times. The J gene is TRBJ1-5, the V gene TRBV5-1, with a tentative D call TRBD1 (5 bases). Per the germline V gene, CDR1 is SGHRS and CDR2 is YFSETQ. With 0 bases removed from V and 3 bases from J, the gap between germline ends came to 10 bases. This CDR3 is 15 amino acids long. The chain's CDR3 is CASSLDPGVNQPQHF. CDR3 nucleotide sequence: TGCGCCAGCAGCTTGGATCCGGGGGTCAATCAGCCCCAGCATTTT.